This T cell receptor (beta chain) was captured in a study of blood T cell repertoires in COVID-19. Profiling relied on immunoSEQ multiplex PCR, and the TCRdb table lists in-frame clones only, not all of them. Found here are more than 70,000 clones, around four fifths of them singletons; the top ten hold 7.5% to 10%. The CDR3 is 13 amino acids. Germline loops: CDR1 SGHAT, CDR2 FQNNGV. V lost 4 bases, J lost 1 base, and 7 bases lay in between. The TCR comes from a human donor in a cohort sampled during active COVID-19. The V gene is TRBV11-2, the J gene TRBJ1-1, with D uncertain. Sequenced material: peripheral blood. The CDR3 sequence: CASSSTENTEAFF. The CDR3 region has the DNA TGTGCCAGCAGCTCAACAGAGAACACTGAAGCTTTCTTT.